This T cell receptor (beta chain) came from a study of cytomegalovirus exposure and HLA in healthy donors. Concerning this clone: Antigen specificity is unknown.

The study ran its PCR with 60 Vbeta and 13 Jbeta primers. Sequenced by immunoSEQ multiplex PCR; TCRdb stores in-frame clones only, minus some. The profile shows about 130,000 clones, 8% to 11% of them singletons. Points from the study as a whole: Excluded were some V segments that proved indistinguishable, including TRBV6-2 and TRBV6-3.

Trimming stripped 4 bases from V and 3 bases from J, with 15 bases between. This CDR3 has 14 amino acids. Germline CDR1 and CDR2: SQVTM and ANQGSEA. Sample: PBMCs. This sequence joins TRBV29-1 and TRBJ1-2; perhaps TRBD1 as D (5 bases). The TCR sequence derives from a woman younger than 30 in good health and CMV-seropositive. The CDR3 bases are TGCAGCGTTGTGGAGGGGTTCGGGGACTATGGCTACACCTTC. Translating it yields CSVVEGFGDYGYTF.